Below, 19 T cell receptor beta chains from the same sample are listed, as sequenced in a study of cytomegalovirus exposure and HLA in healthy donors. Researchers ran the PCR with 60 Vbeta and 13 Jbeta primers. This table comes from immunoSEQ multiplex PCR, and its TCRdb copy is limited to in-frame clones, with some not included. The sample shows 43,000 or so clones, around 65% of them seen only once. Input material: PBMCs. The receptors here all came from a human donor in good health.

The gene calls are TRBV7-2 and TRBJ2-7; 7 bases map to TRBD1. The V segment lost 4 bases and the J segment 9 bases; nucleotides outside the gene matches: 6. The CDR3 totals 12 residues. Germline CDR1 and CDR2: SGHTA and FQGNSA. The CDR3 region is CASSWIGGTQYF. The CDR3 DNA is TGTGCCAGCAGCTGGATAGGGGGCACGCAGTACTTC.

Written as DNA, the CDR3 is TGTGCCAGCAGCTTCACTGGACTAGTGGGCTACGAGCAGTACTTC. It encodes CASSFTGLVGYEQYF. The genes are TRBV7-2 and TRBJ2-7; TRBD2 matches at 7 bases. Germline V gives CDR1 SGHTA, CDR2 FQGNSA. The length of the CDR3 is 15 residues. V was pared by 3 bases and J by 3 bases, with 8 bases of the junction left unmatched.

V gene TRBV5-8 combines with J gene TRBJ1-6; TRBD1 matches 8 bases. Germline assignment: CDR1 SGHTS and CDR2 YDEGEE. V lost 4 bases to trimming and J lost 0 bases; unmatched junction nucleotides: 12. The CDR3 is 19 amino acids. The CDR3 here is CASSPEGGQVLSYNSPLHF. CDR3 nucleotide sequence: TGTGCCAGCAGCCCGGAGGGGGGACAGGTTCTCTCCTATAATTCACCCCTCCACTTT.

The CDR3, as DNA: TGTGCCAGCAGCCCCGGGACTAGCGGAAAATTGTACAATGAGCAGTTCTTC. It codes for CASSPGTSGKLYNEQFF. The V gene is TRBV7-9, the J gene TRBJ2-1; 11 bases are shared with TRBD2. The CDR3 loop spans 17 amino acids. After removal of 5 bases from V and 4 bases from J, the junction contained 10 bases not matched to a gene. The germline CDR1 and CDR2 sequences are SEHNR and FQNEAQ (reference sequence).

The J gene is TRBJ2-2, the V gene TRBV30; TRBD1 matches 7 bases. Trimming cost V 4 bases and J 5 bases; bases outside gene matches: 7. CDR1 GTSNPN and CDR2 SVGIG come from the germline V gene (reference sequence). The CDR3 loop spans 14 amino acids. The CDR3 sequence is CAWTRQGGTGELFF. CDR3 sequence (DNA): TGTGCCTGGACAAGACAGGGTGGAACCGGGGAGCTGTTTTTT.

This clone was detected a few times. J is TRBJ1-2 and V is TRBV29-1, with D possibly matching TRBD1 (6 bases). This CDR3 spans 14 amino acids. Germline-derived CDR1 and CDR2 are SQVTM and ANQGSEA. V shed 1 base and J shed 0 bases, with 9 bases lying between them. The DNA for the CDR3 is TGCAGCGTTGAAGGCAGGGGAGCTAACTATGGCTACACCTTC. It codes for CSVEGRGANYGYTF.

This clone showed up just a few times. The rearrangement links TRBV30 to TRBJ2-3; 14 nucleotides agree with TRBD2. Looked up from germline, CDR1 is GTSNPN and CDR2 is SVGIG (reference sequence). The V and J ends lost 3 bases and 6 bases, in that order; junction bases with no gene match: 26. The CDR3 length is 22 residues. The CDR3 here is CAWSGRGVGVFATSGGADTQYF. CDR3 bases: TGTGCCTGGAGCGGCCGGGGGGTCGGGGTATTCGCGACTAGCGGGGGGGCTGATACGCAGTATTTT.

CDR3 amino acids: CASSPDSGVFSGDTQYF. CDR3 sequence (DNA): TGCGCCAGCAGCCCGGATAGCGGGGTCTTTAGCGGCGATACGCAGTATTTT. The chain couples TRBV4-3 to TRBJ2-3; 8 bases fit TRBD2. This CDR3 comprises 17 residues. CDR1 and CDR2 (germline): LGHNA, YSLEER. Trimming cost V 4 bases and J 6 bases; bases outside gene matches: 15.

The CDR3 sequence is CASSEVRAGELFF. DNA of the CDR3: TGTGCCAGCAGTGAAGTTCGGGCCGGGGAGCTGTTTTTT. The chain links TRBV6-1 to TRBJ1-3; unclear D gene. The assigned J gene may be wrong: the sequence end matches TRBJ2-2 better. The CDR3 contains 13 residues. Germline assignment: CDR1 MNHNS and CDR2 SASEGT.

The chain has TRBV12-5 and TRBJ2-1; 10 nucleotides line up with TRBD1. The germline V gene encodes CDR1 LGHNT and CDR2 FRNRAP. This CDR3 contains 17 residues. Germline trimming cut 4 bases from V and 10 bases from J; bases unmatched to any gene: 16. The DNA of the CDR3 is TGTGCTAGTGGTTCGGGGCCCAAGACAGGGGGCTTCGAAGAGCAGTTCTTC. It translates to CASGSGPKTGGFEEQFF.

V is TRBV11-2 and J is TRBJ1-2; D not resolved. Germline loops: CDR1 SGHAT, CDR2 FQNNGV. The CDR3 length is 13 residues. With 1 base removed from V and 4 bases from J, the gap between germline ends came to 7 bases. The CDR3 loop reads CASSLGRLYGYTF. In DNA form, the CDR3 reads TGTGCCAGCAGCTTAGGCAGACTCTATGGCTACACCTTC.

This clone came up once. V and J are TRBV30 and TRBJ1-5, with D uncertain. The germline V and J ends were trimmed by 0 bases and 0 bases, with 6 bases remaining between them. Germline assignment: CDR1 GTSNPN and CDR2 SVGIG (reference sequence). The CDR3 is 14 residues long. CDR3 protein: CAWSVDSSNQPQHF. DNA of the CDR3: TGTGCCTGGAGTGTGGACTCTAGCAATCAGCCCCAGCATTTT.

The rearrangement links TRBV7-9 to TRBJ1-3; D remains unclear. This CDR3 contains 13 residues. The germline gives CDR1 SEHNR, CDR2 FQNEAQ (reference sequence). The CDR3 sequence is CGSRGPAGNTIYF. CDR3 nucleotide sequence: TGTGGCTCGCGTGGGCCCGCTGGAAACACCATATATTTT.

The chain has TRBV7-9 and TRBJ2-7, with D tentatively TRBD1 (6 bases). V shed 5 bases and J shed 3 bases, with 17 bases lying between them. Germline lookup yields CDR1 SEHNR and CDR2 FQNEAQ (reference sequence). The CDR3 has 15 residues. The CDR3 loop reads CASSIQGKGLYEQYF. In DNA form, the CDR3 reads TGTGCCAGCAGCATACAGGGTAAGGGGCTCTACGAGCAGTACTTC.

The chain couples TRBV16 to TRBJ2-6; D is ambiguous. Between the trimmed V and J ends, which lost 2 bases and 2 bases, there was a span of 4 bases. Germline V gives CDR1 KGHSY, CDR2 FQNENV. This CDR3 has 14 amino acids. The CDR3 sequence is CASSQRAGANVLTF. CDR3 in DNA: TGTGCCAGCAGCCAACGAGCTGGGGCCAACGTCCTGACTTTC.

The chain carries TRBV5-1 and TRBJ1-2; 7 nucleotides agree with TRBD1. Trimming at V came to 5 bases and at J to 8 bases, leaving 6 bases not matched to a gene. The germline V gene has CDR1 SGHRS and CDR2 YFSETQ. This CDR3 has 12 residues. Here the CDR3 DNA reads TGCGCCAGCAGGACTGAACAGGGGGGCTACACCTTC. Its protein is CASRTEQGGYTF.

This chain uses TRBV7-8 with TRBJ1-1; maybe TRBD1 (6 bases). V lost 5 bases and J 11 bases, leaving 18 bases between the germline ends. Germline lookup yields CDR1 SGHVS and CDR2 FQNEAQ. This CDR3 comprises 13 residues. As DNA, the CDR3 is TGTGCCAGCAGCCTCCAAAATACAGGGCCCGCTTTCTTT. Protein: CASSLQNTGPAFF.

This sequence joins TRBV6-5 and TRBJ2-7; 11 bases agree with TRBD1. J gave up 4 bases and V 6 bases, and 2 bases lay outside the gene matches. This CDR3 has 13 amino acids. Per germline, CDR1 MNHEY and CDR2 SVGAGI. The CDR3 nucleotides read TGTGCCAGCAGCGGGACAGGGGGGTACGAGCAGTACTTC. Amino acid sequence: CASSGTGGYEQYF.

This clone was observed a single time. V usage is TRBV5-1 and J usage is TRBJ1-1; D not resolved. V gave up 2 bases and J gave up 0 bases, with 8 bases separating them. The CDR3 covers 14 residues. Germline V gives CDR1 SGHRS, CDR2 YFSETQ. This CDR3 is CASSFRDMNTEAFF. CDR3 coding DNA: TGCGCCAGCAGCTTCCGGGATATGAACACTGAAGCTTTCTTT. Using reference TRBV5-1 and TRBJ1-1 for the parts outside the CDR3, the full variable domain is KAGVTQTPRYLIKTRGQQVTLSCSPISGHRSVSWYQQTPGQGLQFLFEYFSETQRNKGNFPGRFSGRQFSNSRSEMNVSTLELGDSALYLCASSFRDMNTEAFFGQGTRLTVV.